These 13 T cell receptor beta chains came from one sample sequenced in a study of control samples from healthy donors and cancer patients. Measured with immunoSEQ multiplex PCR; TCRdb has only the in-frame clones, and not every one. The sample includes approximately 120,000 clones, about 89% seen only once; the top ten take 2.9%. Sequences were obtained from blood. Receptors originate from a man aged 60 to 75 in good health.

The chain uses TRBV9 and TRBJ1-1; no clear D gene. From germline, CDR1 is SGDLS and CDR2 YYNGEE. The CDR3 is 13 residues long. V lost 1 base, J lost 0 bases, and 4 bases lay in between. This chain's CDR3 is CASSVSLNTEAFF. CDR3 sequence (DNA): TGTGCCAGCAGCGTATCTTTGAACACTGAAGCTTTCTTT.

The chain links TRBV7-6 to TRBJ2-5; D may correspond to TRBD1 or TRBD2 (5 bases each). Germline V gene sequence: CDR1 SGHVS, CDR2 FNYEAQ. The germline V and J ends were trimmed by 1 base and 4 bases, with 13 bases remaining between them. This CDR3 has 15 amino acids. CDR3 sequence: CASSLGPRDGETQYF. DNA of the CDR3: TGTGCCAGCAGCTTAGGCCCCAGGGACGGAGAGACCCAGTACTTC.

This CDR3 reads CASTDSDGFTEKLFF. CDR3 nucleotides: TGTGCCAGCACCGACTCGGACGGATTTACCGAAAAACTGTTTTTT. The chain has TRBV28 and TRBJ1-4, with D unclear. In germline, CDR1 is MDHEN, CDR2 SYDVKM. The CDR3 has 15 residues. V lost 7 bases, J lost 8 bases, and 20 bases lay in between.

This chain joins TRBV28 and TRBJ1-6, with 8 positions matching TRBD1. J lost 5 bases, V lost 4 bases, and 7 bases had no gene match. Germline-derived CDR1 and CDR2 are MDHEN and SYDVKM. The CDR3 is 16 residues long. The CDR3 spells CASSSGQGAHNSPLHF. The CDR3 bases are TGTGCCAGCAGTTCCGGACAGGGTGCCCATAATTCACCCCTCCACTTT.

This clone was counted a single time. Germline is not matched at one junction end, which may reflect a read error. This chain uses TRBV4-2 with TRBJ2-7; TRBD2 aligns across 9 bases. Germline CDR1 LGHNA, CDR2 YNFKEQ. There are 16 residues in the CDR3. The CDR3 is CASSQDSTSGLIEQHF. The CDR3, as DNA: TGTGCCAGCAGCCAAGATTCGACTAGCGGACTAATAGAGCAGCACTTC.

The CDR3 DNA is TGTGCCAGCAGCTTCGGACAGGGGGTGGTGAACACTGAAGCTTTCTTT. Translating it yields CASSFGQGVVNTEAFF. The V and J genes are TRBV5-6 and TRBJ1-1; 10 bases agree with TRBD1. Germline trimming cut 2 bases from V and 0 bases from J; bases unmatched to any gene: 4. There are 16 residues in the CDR3. CDR1 SGHDT and CDR2 YYEEEE come from the germline V gene.

The J gene is TRBJ1-1, the V gene TRBV6-2 or TRBV6-3; possibly TRBD1 for D (5 bases). The CDR3 spans 15 residues. The V gene lost 2 bases and the J gene lost 0 bases, with 10 bases spanning the gap. Germline CDR1 MNHEY, CDR2 SVGEGT. The CDR3 here is CASSYGGSLNTEAFF. DNA of the CDR3: TGTGCCAGCAGTTACGGGGGGAGCTTGAACACTGAAGCTTTCTTT.

The chain combines TRBV27 with TRBJ2-7, with D unresolved. Germline V gives CDR1 MNHEY, CDR2 SMNVEV (reference sequence). V lost 5 bases to trimming and J lost 0 bases, with 8 bases between them. CDR3 length: 13 amino acids. The CDR3 DNA reads as TGTGCCAGCAGTACCCCCAACTCCTACGAGCAGTACTTC. Protein product: CASSTPNSYEQYF.

There are a few counts of this clone. The V call is TRBV9, the J call TRBJ2-2, with TRBD2 matching 12 bases. From germline, CDR1 is SGDLS and CDR2 YYNGEE. The CDR3 sequence is 18 residues long. J lost 8 bases, V lost 4 bases, and 15 bases had no gene match. The CDR3 spells CASSLPTRTSGVRGELFF. CDR3 DNA sequence: TGTGCCAGCAGCCTACCTACACGGACTAGCGGGGTAAGGGGGGAGCTGTTTTTT.

The chain employs TRBV25-1 and TRBJ1-3; the D gene is possibly TRBD1 (5 bases). Trimming stripped 6 bases from V and 0 bases from J, with 6 bases between. The CDR3 has 13 amino acids. CDR1 and CDR2 (germline): MGHDK, SYGVNS. CDR3 residues: CASRDTSGNTIYF. The CDR3, as DNA: TGTGCCAGCAGGGACACCTCTGGAAACACCATATATTTT. Drawing the rest from reference TRBV25-1 and TRBJ1-3, the complete variable domain is EADIYQTPRYLVIGTGKKITLECSQTMGHDKMYWYQQDPGMELHLIHYSYGVNSTEKGDLSSESTVSRIRTEHFPLTLESARPSHTSQYLCASRDTSGNTIYFGEGSWLTVV.

The chain recombines TRBV7-3 with TRBJ2-7, with a possible D match to TRBD2 (6 bases). The CDR3 consists of 15 residues. Trimming took 2 bases from V and 2 from J, leaving 13 bases between them. CDR1 is SGHTA, CDR2 FQGTGA, per germline. The CDR3: CASSLGAGIPYEQYF. CDR3 DNA sequence: TGTGCCAGCAGCTTAGGGGCGGGGATCCCCTACGAGCAGTACTTC.

The chain uses TRBV12-3 or TRBV12-4 and TRBJ1-1; D is perhaps TRBD1 (5 bases). V lost 3 bases to trimming and J lost 2 bases, with 7 bases between them. The CDR3 consists of 13 residues. CDR3 sequence reads: CASSLTANTEAFF. The CDR3 region has the DNA TGTGCCAGCAGTTTGACAGCAAACACTGAAGCTTTCTTT.

V and J are TRBV18 and TRBJ2-7, with D possibly being TRBD1 or TRBD2 (5 bases each). Trimming pared 3 bases from V and 4 bases from J, leaving 13 bases between. This CDR3 spans 14 amino acids. Looked up from germline, CDR1 is KGHSH and CDR2 is LQKENI. The CDR3 protein is CASSPQGERYEQYF. The CDR3, as DNA: TGTGCCAGCTCACCTCAGGGAGAAAGGTACGAGCAGTACTTC.